Presented here are 29 T cell receptor beta chains from one specimen sequenced in a study of cytomegalovirus exposure and HLA in healthy donors. PCR amplification relied on 60 Vbeta primers (plus 13 Jbeta primers). Here immunoSEQ multiplex PCR was the method, and the copy in TCRdb shows in-frame clones only, minus some. The table shows 100,000 to 150,000 clones, with around 10% occurring only once. Sequenced input: PBMCs. These receptors came from a woman aged 40 to 50 in good health and CMV-seropositive.

The rearrangement uses TRBV11-2 and TRBJ2-3; 13 positions agree with TRBD2. CDR3 length equals 17 residues. Germline assignment: CDR1 SGHAT and CDR2 FQNNGV. Trimming cost V 5 bases and J 6 bases; bases outside gene matches: 11. The chain's CDR3 is CASSKAGTSGAWDTQYF. The CDR3 DNA reads as TGTGCCAGCAGCAAAGCCGGGACTAGCGGGGCTTGGGATACGCAGTATTTT.

This chain uses TRBV19 with TRBJ1-5; a weak D match, TRBD1 (5 bases). Germline V CDR1 and CDR2: LNHDA, SQIVND (reference sequence). V gave up 3 bases and J gave up 2 bases, with 17 bases separating them. The length of the CDR3 is 17 residues. CDR3 amino acids: CASSMDWGELGNQPQHF. CDR3 coding DNA: TGTGCCAGTAGTATGGACTGGGGGGAATTAGGCAATCAGCCCCAGCATTTT.

This clone has just a few counts. This chain links TRBV5-8 with TRBJ1-1, with D perhaps TRBD1 (5 bases). Per the germline V gene, CDR1 is SGHTS and CDR2 is YDEGEE. This CDR3 has 14 amino acids. Trimming stripped 6 bases from V and 4 bases from J, with 16 bases between. The CDR3 sequence: CASNPLGGTTEAFF. CDR3 coding DNA: TGTGCCAGCAACCCCCTCGGCGGGACCACTGAAGCTTTCTTT.

V and J are TRBV4-3 and TRBJ1-1; possible D gene TRBD1, 5 bases. Germline V gene data show CDR1 as LGHNA and CDR2 as YSLEER. Trimming removed 4 bases from V and 0 bases from J, with 15 bases in between. This CDR3 has 16 residues. DNA for the CDR3: TGCGCCAGCAGCCGAGTTACGACAGCTCTGAACACTGAAGCTTTCTTT. This translates into CASSRVTTALNTEAFF.

V is TRBV4-1 and J is TRBJ2-4; D possibly corresponds to TRBD1 (5 bases). CDR1 is MGHRA, CDR2 YSYEKL, per germline. The CDR3 totals 17 residues. V shed 0 bases and J shed 0 bases, with 12 bases lying between them. CDR3 DNA: TGCGCCAGCAGCCAAGATCCCTTTACAGGAGCCAAAAACATTCAGTACTTC. It is translated as CASSQDPFTGAKNIQYF.

This clone was counted only a few times. The chain joins TRBV5-6 to TRBJ2-3, with TRBD2 identical over 13 bases. This CDR3 is built from 16 residues. Unmatched junction bases numbered 8, after V lost 4 bases and J lost 6 bases. Germline V gives CDR1 SGHDT, CDR2 YYEEEE. CDR3 nucleotide sequence: TGTGCCAGCAGCGAGACTAGCGGGGGGTGGTTGGATACGCAGTATTTT. Its protein is CASSETSGGWLDTQYF.

The chain couples TRBV9 to TRBJ2-5; TRBD2 aligns across 11 bases. V trimming: 0 bases; J trimming: 2 bases; junction bases outside the gene matches: 6. The germline gives CDR1 SGDLS, CDR2 YYNGEE. The length of the CDR3 is 17 residues. The CDR3 protein is CASSVVTSGDAQETQYF. In DNA form, the CDR3 reads TGTGCCAGCAGCGTAGTGACTAGCGGGGATGCTCAAGAGACCCAGTACTTC.

The gene calls are TRBV5-1 and TRBJ2-5; a possible D gene is TRBD1 (5 bases). The CDR3 is 18 residues long. Germline assignment: CDR1 SGHRS and CDR2 YFSETQ. Between the trimmed V and J ends, which lost 1 base and 2 bases, there was a span of 21 bases. CDR3: CASSLSPLSRQGQETQYF. CDR3 in DNA: TGCGCCAGCAGCTTGTCTCCATTATCCCGCCAGGGACAAGAGACCCAGTACTTC.

This clone has just a few counts. The chain uses TRBV7-2 and TRBJ2-2; D is ambiguous. Germline CDR1 SGHTA, CDR2 FQGNSA. This CDR3 comprises 14 residues. V dropped 4 bases and J dropped 5 bases, with 11 bases sitting between them. The CDR3 nucleotides read TGTGCCAGCAGCTCCTCTTGGGCGACCGGGGAGCTGTTTTTT. This encodes CASSSSWATGELFF.

A few counts support this clone. The sample carries other DNA sequences with the same CDR3. The gene calls are TRBV6-1 and TRBJ2-7, with 7 bases identical to TRBD2. Germline V lookup: CDR1 MNHNS, CDR2 SASEGT. The CDR3 has 14 amino acids. V lost 2 bases, J lost 4 bases, and 5 bases stayed unmatched. For the CDR3, the DNA is TGTGCCAGCAGTGAATTCGGGGGGAGGTACGAGCAGTACTTC. Translation: CASSEFGGRYEQYF.

The J gene is TRBJ2-2, the V gene TRBV7-7; D not resolved. The CDR3 is made up of 12 amino acids. Trimming shortened V by 1 base and J by 8 bases, and 5 bases separated the two germline ends. CDR1 and CDR2 (germline): SSHAT, FNYEAQ (reference sequence). CDR3 bases: TGTGCCAGCAGCTTAGGGGCTGGGGAGCTGTTTTTT. Translation: CASSLGAGELFF. Drawing the rest from reference TRBV7-7 and TRBJ2-2, the complete variable domain is GAGVSQSPRYKVTKRGQDVTLRCDPISSHATLYWYQQALGQGPEFLTYFNYEAQPDKSGLPSDRFSAERPEGSISTLTIQRTEQRDSAMYRCASSLGAGELFFGEGSRLTVL.

In this sample, this clone turned up many times. The chain uses TRBV14 and TRBJ1-6, with TRBD1 matching 8 bases. The germline V gene encodes CDR1 SGHDN and CDR2 FVKESK. The CDR3 contains 16 residues. V lost 4 bases, J lost 9 bases, and 11 bases stayed unmatched. The chain's CDR3 is CASSPLTGGTGSPLHF. CDR3 nucleotides: TGTGCCAGCAGCCCCCTAACAGGGGGGACGGGTTCACCCCTCCACTTT.

This clone has a handful of counts. This chain joins TRBV6-5 and TRBJ1-1; D might be TRBD1 (6 bases). The V end lost 4 bases, the J end lost 3 bases, and 9 bases lay between the germline ends. CDR1 and CDR2 from the germline V gene are MNHEY and SVGAGI. CDR3 size: 13 residues. In nucleotides, the CDR3 is TGTGCCAGCAGTTTAGACAGGCACACTGAAGCTTTCTTT. Translating gives CASSLDRHTEAFF.

This clone was observed a few times. The chain uses TRBV18 and TRBJ1-1; 11 positions match TRBD1. The germline CDR1 and CDR2 sequences are KGHSH and LQKENI. The CDR3 covers 13 residues. J was trimmed by 10 bases and V by 0 bases; bases with no gene match: 1. CDR3: CASSPPDRGRAFF. In DNA form, the CDR3 reads TGTGCCAGCTCACCACCGGACAGGGGGCGAGCTTTCTTT.

This sequence joins TRBV7-9 and TRBJ1-2; 7 nucleotides line up with TRBD1. There are 14 residues in the CDR3. Germline V gives CDR1 SEHNR, CDR2 FQNEAQ (reference sequence). The junction had 11 bases not matched to a gene; V was cut back by 7 bases and J by 6 bases. CDR3 nucleotide sequence: TGTGCCAGCACCCTGAGCGAGGGGGCGGATGGCTACACCTTC. It codes for CASTLSEGADGYTF.

V gene TRBV19 combines with J gene TRBJ2-2; 16 bases are a match to TRBD2. Trimming cost V 3 bases and J 1 base; bases outside gene matches: 5. CDR1 and CDR2 (germline): LNHDA, SQIVND (reference sequence). The CDR3 length is 19 residues. The CDR3 spells CASSITGLAGGRNTGELFF. As DNA, the CDR3 is TGTGCCAGTAGTATTACGGGACTAGCGGGGGGGCGGAACACCGGGGAGCTGTTTTTT.

This clone has more than one count but fewer than ten. The chain is built from TRBV6-1 and TRBJ2-7, with TRBD1 matching over 10 bases. From germline, CDR1 is MNHNS and CDR2 SASEGT. Trimming removed 4 bases from V and 5 bases from J; junction bases left unmatched: 8. The CDR3 spans 15 residues. The CDR3 DNA reads as TGTGCCAGCAGTGGATGGACAGGGGGAAGCGACGAGCAGTACTTC. This sequence encodes CASSGWTGGSDEQYF.

The table lists this clone with a few counts. The chain combines TRBV7-5 with TRBJ1-4; whether TRBD1, the table's D call, matches the DNA was not checked. TRBV7-5 is flagged as a pseudogene. This CDR3 spans 15 amino acids. CDR3 region: CVRSLEGRSNRKLFF. CDR3 coding DNA: TGTGTCAGAAGCTTAGAAGGCAGGTCAAATCGAAAACTGTTTTTT.

The rearrangement joins TRBV5-1 to TRBJ2-1; D uncertain. V lost 0 bases and J lost 4, with 11 bases in between. CDR1 and CDR2 from the germline V gene are SGHRS and YFSETQ. The CDR3 totals 15 residues. CDR3 DNA sequence: TGCGCCAGCAGCTTGGTGCAGGTGGCTTACAATGAGCAGTTCTTC. Amino acids: CASSLVQVAYNEQFF.

The chain employs TRBV5-1 and TRBJ1-3; D gene unclear. Germline CDR1 and CDR2: SGHRS and YFSETQ. The CDR3 runs 13 residues. With 5 bases removed from V and 3 bases from J, the gap between germline ends came to 9 bases. The CDR3 protein is CASREDLGNTIYF. Here the CDR3 DNA reads TGCGCCAGCAGGGAGGACCTTGGAAACACCATATATTTT.

The rearrangement joins TRBV28 to TRBJ1-5; possible D gene TRBD1, 5 bases. The length of the CDR3 is 16 residues. Germline V lookup: CDR1 MDHEN, CDR2 SYDVKM. Trimming stripped 0 bases from V and 2 bases from J, with 11 bases between. As DNA, the CDR3 is TGTGCCAGCAGTTTATGGGTAGGGGCTGGCAATCAGCCCCAGCATTTT. This sequence encodes CASSLWVGAGNQPQHF.

This clone was counted only a few times. The chain links TRBV5-1 to TRBJ2-7; 16 nucleotides match TRBD2. V shed 2 bases, J shed 7 bases, and the junction held 9 bases outside the gene matches. Germline loops: CDR1 SGHRS, CDR2 YFSETQ. CDR3 size: 17 residues. CDR3 sequence reads: CASSFSPGLAGGQEQYF. CDR3 bases: TGCGCCAGCAGCTTCTCGCCGGGACTAGCGGGGGGGCAGGAGCAGTACTTC.

This clone has a handful of counts. This chain joins TRBV5-1 and TRBJ2-5; 8 bases are a match to TRBD1. The J segment lost 5 bases and the V segment lost 4 bases, leaving 13 bases of the junction unmatched. Germline V gene lookup returns CDR1 SGHRS and CDR2 YFSETQ. The CDR3 has 16 amino acids. The CDR3 nucleotides are TGCGCCAGCAGCCAAGGACAGGGTAGTTTGGGGGAGACCCAGTACTTC. Protein: CASSQGQGSLGETQYF.

This clone was observed a handful of times. The chain uses TRBV4-3 and TRBJ1-6; TRBD1 matches at 10 bases. Germline CDR1 reads LGHNA; CDR2 reads YSLEER. J gave up 9 bases and V 9 bases, and 5 bases lay outside the gene matches. The CDR3 extends over 13 amino acids. CDR3 protein: CASGGQGVSPLHF. For the CDR3, the DNA is TGCGCCAGTGGCGGACAGGGGGTTTCACCCCTCCACTTT.

The rearrangement joins TRBV6-6 to TRBJ1-2; D call uncertain. Deletions cut 5 bases from V and 7 bases from J, with 8 bases between. The CDR3 consists of 11 residues. Germline V lookup: CDR1 MNHNY, CDR2 SVGAGI (reference sequence). CDR3 protein: CASSPQVGYTF. As DNA, the CDR3 is TGTGCCAGCAGTCCCCAGGTTGGCTACACCTTC.

The table lists this clone with a few counts. This rearrangement joins TRBV10-3 to TRBJ2-3; TRBD1 matches 8 bases. Germline loops: CDR1 ENHRY, CDR2 SYGVKD. The V segment lost 1 base and the J segment 0 bases; nucleotides outside the gene matches: 12. The CDR3 sequence is 19 residues long. The CDR3, as DNA: TGTGCCATCAGTGAGTGGGACAGGCCCAAGATAACTAGCACAGATACGCAGTATTTT. Its translation: CAISEWDRPKITSTDTQYF.

The chain has TRBV9 and TRBJ1-1; TRBD1 might be the D (5 bases). The germline V gene encodes CDR1 SGDLS and CDR2 YYNGEE. The CDR3 runs to 15 residues. V dropped 0 bases and J dropped 1 base, with 10 bases sitting between them. CDR3 amino acids: CASSVGTGPNTEAFF. The CDR3 bases are TGTGCCAGCAGCGTAGGAACAGGCCCGAACACTGAAGCTTTCTTT.

V usage is TRBV5-6 and J usage is TRBJ2-3; perhaps TRBD2 as D (6 bases). Deletions cut 0 bases from V and 6 bases from J, with 17 bases between. Germline-derived CDR1 and CDR2 are SGHDT and YYEEEE. CDR3 size: 16 residues. The CDR3 coding sequence is TGTGCCAGCAGCTTGGCCAAGGCGGGGCCGGGGGATACGCAGTATTTT. The encoded protein is CASSLAKAGPGDTQYF.

The gene calls are TRBV27 and TRBJ2-2; tentatively, D is TRBD2 (6 bases). Deletions cut 6 bases from V and 1 base from J, with 12 bases between. In germline, CDR1 is MNHEY, CDR2 SMNVEV (reference sequence). The CDR3 runs 15 residues. DNA for the CDR3: TGTGCCAGCAGCACCGTGGGGGGGAACACCGGGGAGCTGTTTTTT. Translated: CASSTVGGNTGELFF.